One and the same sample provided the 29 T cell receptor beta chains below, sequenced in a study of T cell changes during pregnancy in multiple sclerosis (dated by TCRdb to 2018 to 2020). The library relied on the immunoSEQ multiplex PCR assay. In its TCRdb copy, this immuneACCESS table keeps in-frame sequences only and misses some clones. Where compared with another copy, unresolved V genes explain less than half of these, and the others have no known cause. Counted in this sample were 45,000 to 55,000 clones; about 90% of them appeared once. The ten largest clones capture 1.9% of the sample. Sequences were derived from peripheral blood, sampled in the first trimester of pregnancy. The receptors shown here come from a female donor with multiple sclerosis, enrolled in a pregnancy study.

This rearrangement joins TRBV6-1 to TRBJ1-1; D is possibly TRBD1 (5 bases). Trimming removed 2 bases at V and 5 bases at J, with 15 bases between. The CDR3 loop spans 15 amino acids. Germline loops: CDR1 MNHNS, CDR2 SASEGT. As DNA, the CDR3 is TGTGCCAGCAGTGAAAGGCGGGTGGAGGGGACTGAAGCTTTCTTT. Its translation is CASSERRVEGTEAFF.

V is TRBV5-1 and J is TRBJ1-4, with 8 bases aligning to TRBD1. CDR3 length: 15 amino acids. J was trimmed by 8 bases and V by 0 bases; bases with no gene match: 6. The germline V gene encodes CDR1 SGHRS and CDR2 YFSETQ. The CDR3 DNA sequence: TGCGCCAGCAGCTTGGTGGGGGCAGGGGGCGAAAAACTGTTTTTT. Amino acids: CASSLVGAGGEKLFF.

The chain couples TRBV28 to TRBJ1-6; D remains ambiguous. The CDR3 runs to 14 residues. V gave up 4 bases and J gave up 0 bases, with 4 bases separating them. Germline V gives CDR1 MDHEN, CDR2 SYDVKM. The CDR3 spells CASSSSSYNSPLHF. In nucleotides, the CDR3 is TGTGCCAGCAGTTCTAGCTCCTATAATTCACCCCTCCACTTT.

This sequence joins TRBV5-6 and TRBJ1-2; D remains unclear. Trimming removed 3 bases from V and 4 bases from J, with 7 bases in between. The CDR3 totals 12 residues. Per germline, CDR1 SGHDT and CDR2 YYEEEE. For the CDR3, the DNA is TGTGCCAGCAGCTCGGGAACCTATGGCTACACCTTC. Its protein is CASSSGTYGYTF.

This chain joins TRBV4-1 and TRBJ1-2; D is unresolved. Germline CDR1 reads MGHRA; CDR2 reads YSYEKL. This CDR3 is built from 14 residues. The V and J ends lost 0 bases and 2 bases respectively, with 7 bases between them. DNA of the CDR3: TGCGCCAGCAGCCAAGAAACACTAAACTATGGCTACACCTTC. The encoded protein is CASSQETLNYGYTF.

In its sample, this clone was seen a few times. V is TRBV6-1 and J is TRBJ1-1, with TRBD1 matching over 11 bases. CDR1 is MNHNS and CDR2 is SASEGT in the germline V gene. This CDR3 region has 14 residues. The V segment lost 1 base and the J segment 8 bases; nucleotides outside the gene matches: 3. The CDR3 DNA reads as TGTGCCAGCAGTGAAGAGGGGACAGGGGGAGAAGCTTTCTTT. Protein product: CASSEEGTGGEAFF.

The CDR3 DNA follows: TGCGCCAGCAGCTGGACTGTCGCAGAGGGGGTCTACGAGCAGTACTTC. Residues: CASSWTVAEGVYEQYF. The rearrangement links TRBV5-1 to TRBJ2-7, with TRBD1 as a possible D gene (6 bases). There are 16 residues in the CDR3. Germline V gene sequence: CDR1 SGHRS, CDR2 YFSETQ. The V end was cut by 3 bases, the J end by 3 bases, with 19 bases between.

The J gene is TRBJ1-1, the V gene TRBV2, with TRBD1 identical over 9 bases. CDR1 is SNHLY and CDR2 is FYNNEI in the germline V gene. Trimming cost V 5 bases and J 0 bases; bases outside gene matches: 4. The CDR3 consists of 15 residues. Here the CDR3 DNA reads TGTGCCAGCAGTTCACAGGGGGCCATGAACACTGAAGCTTTCTTT. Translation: CASSSQGAMNTEAFF.

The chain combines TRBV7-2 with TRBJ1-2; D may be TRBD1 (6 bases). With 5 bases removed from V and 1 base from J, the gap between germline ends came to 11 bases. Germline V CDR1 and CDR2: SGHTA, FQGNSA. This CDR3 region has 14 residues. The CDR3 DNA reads TGTGCCAGCAGCATAGGGGGGGGTAACTATGGCTACACCTTC. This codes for CASSIGGGNYGYTF.

Here the CDR3 DNA reads TGCGCCAGCAGCTCCCTTTCGGGGGGCTCTAATGAAAAACTGTTTTTT. Its protein is CASSSLSGGSNEKLFF. This chain uses TRBV5-1 with TRBJ1-4; D might be TRBD1 (6 bases). Trimming took off 3 bases at V and 3 bases at J, with 15 bases between the two ends. Germline V gene sequence: CDR1 SGHRS, CDR2 YFSETQ. The CDR3 has 16 amino acids.

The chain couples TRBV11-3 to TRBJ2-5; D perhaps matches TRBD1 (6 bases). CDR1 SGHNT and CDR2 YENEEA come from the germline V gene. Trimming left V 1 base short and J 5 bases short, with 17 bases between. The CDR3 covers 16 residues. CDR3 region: CASSLGVGTSSETQYF. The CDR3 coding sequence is TGTGCCAGCAGCTTAGGGGTAGGGACATCTTCGGAGACCCAGTACTTC.

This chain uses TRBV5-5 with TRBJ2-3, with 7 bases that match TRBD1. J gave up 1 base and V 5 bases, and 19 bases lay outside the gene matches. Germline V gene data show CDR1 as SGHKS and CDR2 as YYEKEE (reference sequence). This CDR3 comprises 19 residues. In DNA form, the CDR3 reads TGTGCCAGCAGTAGGCTTAGGGGGACAGCCATCAGCCGCACAGATACGCAGTATTTT. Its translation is CASSRLRGTAISRTDTQYF.

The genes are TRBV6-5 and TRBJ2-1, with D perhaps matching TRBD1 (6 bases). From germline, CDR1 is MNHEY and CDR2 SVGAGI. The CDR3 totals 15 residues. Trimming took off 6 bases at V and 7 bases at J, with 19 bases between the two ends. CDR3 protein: CASSPHFGTRNEQFF. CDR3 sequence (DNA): TGTGCCAGCAGCCCACACTTCGGGACACGTAATGAGCAGTTCTTC.

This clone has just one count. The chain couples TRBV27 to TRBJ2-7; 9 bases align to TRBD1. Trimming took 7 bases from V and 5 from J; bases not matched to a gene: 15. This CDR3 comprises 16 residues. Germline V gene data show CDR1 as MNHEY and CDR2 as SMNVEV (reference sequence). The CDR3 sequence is CASTLLPGTGLNEQYF. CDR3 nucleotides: TGTGCCAGCACCCTCTTGCCGGGGACAGGGCTAAACGAGCAGTACTTC.

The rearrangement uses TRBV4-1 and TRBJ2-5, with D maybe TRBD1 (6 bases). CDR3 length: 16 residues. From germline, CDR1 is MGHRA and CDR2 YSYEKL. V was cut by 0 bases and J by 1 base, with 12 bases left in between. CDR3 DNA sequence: TGCGCCAGCAGCCAAGACTTACAGGGAACCCAAGAGACCCAGTACTTC. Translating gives CASSQDLQGTQETQYF.

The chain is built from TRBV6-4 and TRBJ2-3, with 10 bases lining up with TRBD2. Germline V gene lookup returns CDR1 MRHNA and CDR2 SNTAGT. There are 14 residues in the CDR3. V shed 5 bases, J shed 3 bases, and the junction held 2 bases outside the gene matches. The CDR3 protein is CASSSGGDTDTQYF. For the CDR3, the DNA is TGTGCCAGCAGTAGCGGGGGGGATACAGATACGCAGTATTTT.

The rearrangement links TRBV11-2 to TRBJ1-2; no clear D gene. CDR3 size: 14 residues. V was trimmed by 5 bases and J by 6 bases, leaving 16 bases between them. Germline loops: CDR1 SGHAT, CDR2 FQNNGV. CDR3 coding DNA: TGTGCCAGCAGCCGTGCCCGTATATCGGATGGCTACACCTTC. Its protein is CASSRARISDGYTF.

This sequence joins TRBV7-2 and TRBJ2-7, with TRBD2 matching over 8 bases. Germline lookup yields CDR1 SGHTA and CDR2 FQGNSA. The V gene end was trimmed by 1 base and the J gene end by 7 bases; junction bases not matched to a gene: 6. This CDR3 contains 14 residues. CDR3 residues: CASSLVSGAREQYF. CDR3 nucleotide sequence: TGTGCCAGCAGCTTAGTTAGCGGGGCTAGGGAGCAGTACTTC.

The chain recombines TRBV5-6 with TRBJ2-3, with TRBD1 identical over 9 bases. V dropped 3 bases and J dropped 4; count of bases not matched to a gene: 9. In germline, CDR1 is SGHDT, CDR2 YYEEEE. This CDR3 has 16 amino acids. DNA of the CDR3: TGTGCCAGCAGCTCATACCGGGACAGGGTGGCAGATACGCAGTATTTT. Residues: CASSSYRDRVADTQYF. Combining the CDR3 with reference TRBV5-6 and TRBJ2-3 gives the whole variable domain DAGVTQSPTHLIKTRGQQVTLRCSPKSGHDTVSWYQQALGQGPQFIFQYYEEEERQRGNFPDRFSGHQFPNYSSELNVNALLLGDSALYLCASSSYRDRVADTQYFGPGTRLTVL.

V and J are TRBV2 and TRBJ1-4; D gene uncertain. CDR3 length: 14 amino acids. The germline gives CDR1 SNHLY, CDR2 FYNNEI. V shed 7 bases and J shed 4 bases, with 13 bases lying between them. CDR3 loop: CASIRSSGNEKLFF. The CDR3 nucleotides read TGTGCCAGCATTCGGAGCAGCGGTAATGAAAAACTGTTTTTT.

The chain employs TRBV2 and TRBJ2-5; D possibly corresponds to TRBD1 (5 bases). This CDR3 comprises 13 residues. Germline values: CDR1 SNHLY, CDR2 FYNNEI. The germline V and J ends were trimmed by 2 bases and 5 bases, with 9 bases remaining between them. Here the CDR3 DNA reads TGTGCCAGCAGTGAACAGGGTGCGGAGACCCAGTACTTC. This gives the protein CASSEQGAETQYF.

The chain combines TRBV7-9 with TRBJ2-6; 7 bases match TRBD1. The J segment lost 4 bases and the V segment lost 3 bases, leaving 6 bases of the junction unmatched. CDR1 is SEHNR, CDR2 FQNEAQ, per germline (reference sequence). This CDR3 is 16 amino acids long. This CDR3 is CASSFTGASGANVLTF. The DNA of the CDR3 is TGTGCCAGCAGCTTCACAGGGGCCTCCGGGGCCAACGTCCTGACTTTC.

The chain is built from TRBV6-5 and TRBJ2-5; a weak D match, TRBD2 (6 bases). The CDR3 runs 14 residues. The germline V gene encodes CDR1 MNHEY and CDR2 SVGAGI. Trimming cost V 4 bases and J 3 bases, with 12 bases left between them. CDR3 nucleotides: TGTGCCAGCAGTTCCCCTAGCGTAAAAGAGACCCAGTACTTC. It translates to CASSSPSVKETQYF.

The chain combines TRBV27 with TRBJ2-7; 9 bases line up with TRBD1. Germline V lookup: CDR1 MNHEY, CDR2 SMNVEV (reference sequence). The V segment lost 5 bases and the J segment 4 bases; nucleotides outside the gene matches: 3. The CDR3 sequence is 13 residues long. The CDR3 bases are TGTGCCAGCAGTCGCGGACAGGGGTACGAGCAGTACTTC. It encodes CASSRGQGYEQYF.

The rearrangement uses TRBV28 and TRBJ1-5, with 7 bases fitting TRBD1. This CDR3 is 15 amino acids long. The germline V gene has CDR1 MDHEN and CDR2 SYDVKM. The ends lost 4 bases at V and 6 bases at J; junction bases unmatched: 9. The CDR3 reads CASSSFPGGGQPQHF. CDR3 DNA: TGTGCCAGCAGTTCATTTCCAGGGGGAGGTCAGCCCCAGCATTTT. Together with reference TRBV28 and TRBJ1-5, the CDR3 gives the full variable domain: DVKVTQSSRYLVKRTGEKVFLECVQDMDHENMFWYRQDPGLGLRLIYFSYDVKMKEKGDIPEGYSVSREKKERFSLILESASTNQTSMYLCASSSFPGGGQPQHFGDGTRLSIL.

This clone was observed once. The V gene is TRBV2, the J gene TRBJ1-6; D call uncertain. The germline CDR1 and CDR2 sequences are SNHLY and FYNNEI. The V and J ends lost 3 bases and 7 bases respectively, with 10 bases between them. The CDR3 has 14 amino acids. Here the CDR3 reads CASSDTYRNSPLHF. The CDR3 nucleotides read TGTGCCAGCAGTGATACTTACAGAAATTCACCCCTCCACTTT.

The CDR3 reads CASSFTGFGYTF. The CDR3 region has the DNA TGTGCCAGCAGTTTTACAGGGTTCGGCTACACCTTC. This chain connects TRBV27 to TRBJ1-2; TRBD1 might be the D (6 bases). This CDR3 contains 12 residues. Trimming shortened V by 3 bases and J by 8 bases, and 10 bases separated the two germline ends. Germline CDR1 reads MNHEY; CDR2 reads SMNVEV (reference sequence).

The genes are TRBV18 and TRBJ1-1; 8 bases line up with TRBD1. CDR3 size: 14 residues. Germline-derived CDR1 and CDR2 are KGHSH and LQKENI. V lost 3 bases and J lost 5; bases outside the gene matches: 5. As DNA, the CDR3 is TGTGCCAGCTCACCCACAGGGGGAGGGACTGAAGCTTTCTTT. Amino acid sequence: CASSPTGGGTEAFF.

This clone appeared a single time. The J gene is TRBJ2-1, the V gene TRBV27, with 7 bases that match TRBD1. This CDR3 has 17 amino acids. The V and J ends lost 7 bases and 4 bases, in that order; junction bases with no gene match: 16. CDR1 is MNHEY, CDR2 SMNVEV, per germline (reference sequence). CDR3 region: CASNPSGTAGIYNEQFF. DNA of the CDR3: TGTGCCAGCAATCCTTCCGGGACAGCAGGAATTTACAATGAGCAGTTCTTC.